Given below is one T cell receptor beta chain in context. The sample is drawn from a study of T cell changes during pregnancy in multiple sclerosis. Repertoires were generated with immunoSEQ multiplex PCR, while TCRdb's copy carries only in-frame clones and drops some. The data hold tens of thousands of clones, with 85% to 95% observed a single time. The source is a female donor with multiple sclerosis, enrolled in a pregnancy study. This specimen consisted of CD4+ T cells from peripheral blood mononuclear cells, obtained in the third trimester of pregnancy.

Here the CDR3 DNA reads TGTGCCAGCAGTTTATACGCCGGGACAGGGAAAAAGGATGGCTACACCTTC. Protein sequence: CASSLYAGTGKKDGYTF. The chain joins TRBV27 to TRBJ1-2; 9 bases map to TRBD1. CDR3 length: 17 residues. V was pared by 1 base and J by 6 bases, with 12 bases of the junction left unmatched. Germline V gives CDR1 MNHEY, CDR2 SMNVEV (reference sequence).